This TCR beta chain was recorded in a study of PD-1 blockade in classical Hodgkin lymphoma (dated by TCRdb to 2018 to 2020). Regarding the study in general: Nivolumab dosing was 3 mg/kg intravenously every 2 weeks, continuing until either disease progression or unacceptable toxicity. The study used CyTOF and TCR beta sequencing to define a peripheral blood immune signature of response to PD-1 blockade in classical Hodgkin lymphoma. Overall study results and their limits: Lower diversity was observed in patients in whom nivolumab was started less than 1 year after ASCT, and these patients were excluded from later analyses so that confounding by immune reconstitution would be avoided. CD4+ but not CD8+ TCR diversity rose significantly by C4D1 (p=0.0027 vs p=0.16), most apparent in complete responders (p=0.02). The study was limited to a single clinical trial cohort, and causes of repertoire differences, possibly disease activity or prior therapy, remained undefined. Trial patients achieving complete response had baseline diversity similar to newly diagnosed patients, whereas partial responders and progressors had significantly lower diversity. Baseline TCR diversity was reported as lower in newly diagnosed patients than in healthy donors, and lower still in relapsed/refractory patients.

Genomic DNA was isolated using the Qiagen DNeasy kit from unsorted PBMCs as well as from negatively selected CD4+ and CD8+ fractions. TCR beta CDR3 regions were subjected to amplification by immunoSEQ multiplex PCR with primers that anneal to V and J segments. A synthetic immune receptor repertoire was used to minimize amplification bias, and any remaining bias was removed computationally after sequencing. Per the source publication's procedure: Custom Python scripts were used to quantify repertoire diversity as the Shannon entropy index. Unsorted, CD4+ and CD8+ repertoires were examined separately, except in combined analyses, for which CD4+ and CD8+ sequences were merged in silico. A clone was considered expanded if an increase in frequency of at least 2-fold after treatment relative to C1D1 was found, and a pseudocount of 0.5 was applied to clones undetected at baseline. Singleton clones were defined as clones with 0 or 1 copy at C1D1, and non-singleton clones were defined as clones with 2 or more copies. Clones expanded in unsorted samples were annotated as CD4+, CD8+ or unknown by matching protein sequences in sorted samples from the same patient. Wilcoxon tests on paired samples were used to test changes in diversity from C1D1 to C4D1. In TCRdb, the immuneACCESS table is reduced to in-frame sequences with V and J assigned. These tables do not hold every clone; where another copy was compared, an unresolved V gene accounts for under half, and the others remain unexplained. The V and J calls and the clone size are those of that table, but D and trimming were determined from the DNA. Recorded for this sample are about 43,000 clones; approximately 79% of them occurred a single time. About 2.8% of the sample is held by the ten biggest clonotypes.

V loses 4 bases of germline sequence and J loses 3 bases, and the interval between the two ends is 12 bases. From the germline V gene (reference sequence), CDR1 is LNHDA and CDR2 is SQIVND. The CDR3 holds 14 amino acids from the cysteine to the phenylalanine. Just CDR3 DNA is preserved here, 42 bases in frame from base 1. Note on this clone: No antigen is known for it. Per-nucleotide qualities are absent, and no much larger clonotype sits a single base away.

The time point label for this specimen denotes: cycle 2 day 1 (C2D1) of nivolumab. Every trial patient had relapsed after autologous stem cell transplantation, and cohorts A, B and C differed in prior brentuximab vedotin exposure. The trial cohort included more than 55 patients with relapsed/refractory classical Hodgkin lymphoma, and each patient had a best overall response of complete response, partial response or progressive disease. Trial patients were treated with single-agent nivolumab in the multi-cohort phase II CheckMate 205 trial. An independent review committee assessed best overall response using the 2007 International Working Group response criteria. Trial PBMCs were collected just before the start of nivolumab (C1D1) and during therapy at cycle 2 day 1 and cycle 4 day 1. Peripheral blood was collected in 8 mL Vacutainer Cell Preparation Tubes, from which PBMCs were isolated by centrifugation and then cryopreserved.

The chain links TRBV19 with TRBJ1-2; TRBD1 is a possible D gene, resting on 5 matching bases. The sequence was collected from a human donor with classical Hodgkin lymphoma. Sequences were derived from peripheral blood mononuclear cells (PBMCs), sampled before the second cycle of nivolumab. The nucleotide sequence is TGTGCCAGTAGTACCAGGTCGGGGGACTATGGCTACACCTTC. Translation gives CASSTRSGDYGYTF.